The rows below give T cell receptor beta chains drawn from one sample of a study of vaccination and CD4 T cells after COVID-19. TCRdb used MiXCR to reprocess the PCR reads, holding one entry per CDR3 protein. The sample carries approximately 30,000 distinct CDR3 sequences, about 54% recorded once. The source was CD4+ T cells from blood, collected about 7 months after SARS-CoV-2 vaccination. The receptors come from a human donor who had recovered from COVID-19. CDR3s include the opening cysteine and the closing phenylalanine or tryptophan. A D gene is named only where the DNA matches it firmly. The size field is filled for only some rows; it gives once, few, many or a size class.

J gene: TRBJ2-5; V gene: TRBV6-4; clone size: few; D gene: TRBD2; CDR3 protein: CASRGTRVRETQYF; CDR3 DNA: TGTGCCAGCAGGGGGACTAGGGTGAGGGAGACCCAGTACTTC
J gene: TRBJ1-1; V gene: TRBV19; clone size: NA; D gene: NA; CDR3 protein: CASSFLMMHTEAFF; CDR3 DNA: TGTGCCAGTAGTTTCCTCATGATGCACACTGAAGCTTTCTTT
J gene: TRBJ2-7; V gene: TRBV7-9; clone size: NA; D gene: NA; CDR3 protein: CASSLGGEEQYF; CDR3 DNA: TGTGCCAGCAGCTTAGGGGGCGAGGAGCAGTACTTC
J gene: TRBJ1-1; V gene: TRBV5-4; clone size: once; D gene: NA; CDR3 protein: CASSLRDGSMNTEAFF; CDR3 DNA: TGTGCCAGCAGCTTGAGGGACGGCTCCATGAACACTGAAGCTTTCTTT
J gene: TRBJ1-1; V gene: TRBV11-1; clone size: NA; D gene: TRBD1; CDR3 protein: CASSLGTGDTEAFF; CDR3 DNA: TGTGCCAGCAGCTTAGGGACAGGGGACACTGAAGCTTTCTTT
J gene: TRBJ2-1; V gene: TRBV2; clone size: NA; D gene: TRBD2; CDR3 protein: CASIREASSYNEQFF; CDR3 DNA: TGTGCCAGCATACGGGAGGCAAGCTCCTACAATGAGCAGTTCTTC
J gene: TRBJ1-2; V gene: TRBV6-1; clone size: few; D gene: NA; CDR3 protein: CASNLNRAGRSYGYTF; CDR3 DNA: TGTGCCAGCAACTTGAACAGGGCAGGACGGTCCTATGGCTACACCTTC
J gene: TRBJ1-3; V gene: TRBV15; clone size: NA; D gene: NA; CDR3 protein: CATSRAQNSGNTIYF; CDR3 DNA: TGTGCCACCAGCAGAGCCCAAAACTCTGGAAACACCATATATTTT
J gene: TRBJ2-5; V gene: TRBV6-1; clone size: NA; D gene: TRBD1; CDR3 protein: CASDSGTGKLRKEETQYF; CDR3 DNA: TGTGCCAGCGACTCCGGGACAGGGAAATTAAGAAAGGAGGAGACCCAGTACTTC
J gene: TRBJ2-5; V gene: TRBV5-1; clone size: NA; D gene: TRBD1; CDR3 protein: CASSWGTGSQETQYF; CDR3 DNA: TGCGCCAGCAGCTGGGGGACAGGCAGCCAAGAGACCCAGTACTTC
J gene: TRBJ2-7; V gene: TRBV5-1; clone size: NA; D gene: NA; CDR3 protein: CASSPEAGSRYEQYF; CDR3 DNA: TGCGCCAGCAGCCCAGAGGCAGGGAGCCGATACGAGCAGTACTTC
J gene: TRBJ1-5; V gene: TRBV6-1; clone size: NA; D gene: TRBD1; CDR3 protein: CASQGGLSNQPQHF; CDR3 DNA: TGTGCCAGCCAAGGGGGCTTGAGCAATCAGCCCCAGCATTTT
J gene: TRBJ2-2; V gene: TRBV20-1; clone size: few; D gene: NA; CDR3 protein: CSVTTTGGRELFF; CDR3 DNA: TGCAGTGTTACAACGACAGGTGGTCGGGAGCTGTTTTTT
J gene: TRBJ2-3; V gene: TRBV20-1; clone size: NA; D gene: TRBD2; CDR3 protein: CSAPLSGRAGYTQYF; CDR3 DNA: TGCAGTGCCCCACTTAGCGGGAGGGCGGGGTATACGCAGTATTTT
J gene: TRBJ2-7; V gene: TRBV6-1; clone size: NA; D gene: NA; CDR3 protein: CATRQSYEQYF; CDR3 DNA: TGTGCCACTAGACAGTCCTACGAGCAGTACTTC
J gene: TRBJ2-7; V gene: TRBV27; clone size: few; D gene: NA; CDR3 protein: CASSAPQQGVYEQYF; CDR3 DNA: TGTGCCAGCAGCGCGCCCCAGCAGGGCGTATACGAGCAGTACTTC
J gene: TRBJ1-2; V gene: TRBV10-3; clone size: once; D gene: NA; CDR3 protein: CAISESRDWNYGYTF; CDR3 DNA: TGTGCCATCAGTGAGTCCCGAGACTGGAACTATGGCTACACCTTC
J gene: TRBJ1-1; V gene: TRBV7-3; clone size: NA; D gene: NA; CDR3 protein: CASSPVGRNTEAFF; CDR3 DNA: TGTGCCAGCAGCCCAGTAGGGCGGAACACTGAAGCTTTCTTT
J gene: TRBJ1-1; V gene: TRBV4-1; clone size: NA; D gene: TRBD1; CDR3 protein: CASSQVQGAGEAFF; CDR3 DNA: TGCGCCAGCAGCCAAGTTCAGGGGGCGGGGGAAGCTTTCTTT
J gene: TRBJ2-3; V gene: TRBV29-1; clone size: once; D gene: NA; CDR3 protein: CSVEGASDSTDTQYF; CDR3 DNA: TGCAGCGTTGAAGGCGCCTCGGATAGCACAGATACGCAGTATTTT
J gene: TRBJ2-7; V gene: TRBV5-1; clone size: NA; D gene: NA; CDR3 protein: CASSRDRNYEQYF; CDR3 DNA: TGCGCCAGCAGCCGGGACCGAAACTACGAGCAGTACTTC
J gene: TRBJ2-1; V gene: TRBV7-2; clone size: NA; D gene: TRBD2; CDR3 protein: CASSSGLAPYNEQFF; CDR3 DNA: TGTGCCAGCAGCTCGGGACTAGCACCCTACAATGAGCAGTTCTTC
J gene: TRBJ2-5; V gene: TRBV5-1; clone size: NA; D gene: NA; CDR3 protein: CASTMYRGPEETQYF; CDR3 DNA: TGCGCCAGCACCATGTATAGGGGTCCAGAAGAGACCCAGTACTTC
J gene: TRBJ2-1; V gene: TRBV9; clone size: NA; D gene: NA; CDR3 protein: CASSMSPNNEQFF; CDR3 DNA: TGTGCCAGCAGCATGAGCCCCAACAATGAGCAGTTCTTC
J gene: TRBJ2-2; V gene: TRBV28; clone size: NA; D gene: TRBD2; CDR3 protein: CASRPSLVLAGENTGELFF; CDR3 DNA: TGTGCCAGCAGGCCTTCCCTGGTACTAGCGGGAGAGAACACCGGGGAGCTGTTTTTT
J gene: TRBJ2-3; V gene: TRBV7-2; clone size: few; D gene: TRBD2; CDR3 protein: CASSQRAASGRGADTQYF; CDR3 DNA: TGTGCCAGCAGCCAGCGGGCGGCTAGCGGGAGAGGGGCAGATACGCAGTATTTT
J gene: TRBJ2-5; V gene: TRBV27; clone size: NA; D gene: NA; CDR3 protein: CASSSQTSRETQYF; CDR3 DNA: TGTGCCAGCAGTTCGCAGACCTCCAGAGAGACCCAGTACTTC
J gene: TRBJ2-5; V gene: TRBV19; clone size: NA; D gene: TRBD1; CDR3 protein: CASTGTGKETQYF; CDR3 DNA: TGTGCCAGTACCGGGACAGGGAAAGAGACCCAGTACTTC
J gene: TRBJ2-5; V gene: TRBV20-1; clone size: NA; D gene: TRBD2; CDR3 protein: CSARDVSGGAQETQYF; CDR3 DNA: TGCAGTGCTAGAGATGTTTCGGGAGGGGCCCAAGAGACCCAGTACTTC
J gene: TRBJ2-5; V gene: TRBV11-2; clone size: few; D gene: TRBD2; CDR3 protein: CASSLDRGGQETQYF; CDR3 DNA: TGTGCCAGCAGCTTAGATCGGGGGGGCCAAGAGACCCAGTACTTC
J gene: TRBJ2-5; V gene: TRBV28; clone size: few; D gene: NA; CDR3 protein: CASSSPAGVTQYF; CDR3 DNA: TGTGCCAGCAGTTCGCCCGCCGGGGTGACCCAGTACTTC
J gene: TRBJ2-7; V gene: TRBV27; clone size: NA; D gene: NA; CDR3 protein: CASSWSGATYEQYF; CDR3 DNA: TGTGCCAGCAGTTGGTCCGGAGCAACCTACGAGCAGTACTTC
J gene: TRBJ2-2; V gene: TRBV7-7; clone size: NA; D gene: TRBD2; CDR3 protein: CASSVGLARNTGELFF; CDR3 DNA: TGTGCCAGCAGCGTAGGACTAGCGCGGAACACCGGGGAGCTGTTTTTT
J gene: TRBJ2-6; V gene: TRBV7-9; clone size: NA; D gene: NA; CDR3 protein: CASSWPARGQGTSGANVLTF; CDR3 DNA: TGTGCCAGCAGCTGGCCCGCCCGAGGGCAGGGAACCTCTGGGGCCAACGTCCTGACTTTC
J gene: TRBJ2-4; V gene: TRBV7-8; clone size: NA; D gene: NA; CDR3 protein: CASSLGVTVDIQYF; CDR3 DNA: TGTGCCAGCAGCTTAGGGGTGACAGTGGACATTCAGTACTTC
J gene: TRBJ2-2; V gene: TRBV7-2; clone size: NA; D gene: NA; CDR3 protein: CASSLQYTGELFF; CDR3 DNA: TGTGCCAGCAGCTTACAGTACACCGGGGAGCTGTTTTTT
J gene: TRBJ1-5; V gene: TRBV6-1; clone size: NA; D gene: NA; CDR3 protein: CASSKRNQPQHF; CDR3 DNA: TGTGCCAGCAGCAAACGGAATCAGCCCCAGCATTTT
J gene: TRBJ2-7; V gene: TRBV27; clone size: few; D gene: NA; CDR3 protein: CASSYSVDYEQYF; CDR3 DNA: TGTGCCAGCAGTTATAGCGTAGACTACGAGCAGTACTTC
J gene: TRBJ2-7; V gene: TRBV20-1; clone size: NA; D gene: TRBD2; CDR3 protein: CSATVGGLAGGYEQYF; CDR3 DNA: TGCAGTGCTACTGTGGGAGGGCTAGCGGGAGGTTACGAGCAGTACTTC
J gene: TRBJ1-2; V gene: TRBV6-5; clone size: NA; D gene: NA; CDR3 protein: CASSYNLEGYTF; CDR3 DNA: TGTGCCAGCAGTTACAATCTCGAGGGCTACACCTTC
J gene: TRBJ2-7; V gene: TRBV7-9; clone size: NA; D gene: NA; CDR3 protein: CASSYEAGTYEQYF; CDR3 DNA: TGTGCCAGCAGCTATGAGGCAGGGACCTACGAGCAGTACTTC
J gene: TRBJ2-1; V gene: TRBV21-1; clone size: NA; D gene: NA; CDR3 protein: CASSKVRRKWREGRWNEQFF; CDR3 DNA: TGTGCCAGCAGCAAAGTCAGACGCAAGTGGCGGGAGGGCCGATGGAATGAGCAGTTCTTC
J gene: TRBJ1-6; V gene: TRBV20-1; clone size: NA; D gene: NA; CDR3 protein: CSARDQGNSPLHF; CDR3 DNA: TGCAGTGCTAGAGATCAGGGTAATTCACCCCTCCACTTT
J gene: TRBJ1-1; V gene: TRBV20-1; clone size: NA; D gene: NA; CDR3 protein: CSAPSYQPNTEAFF; CDR3 DNA: TGCAGTGCGCCGTCTTATCAACCGAACACTGAAGCTTTCTTT
J gene: TRBJ1-2; V gene: TRBV7-9; clone size: NA; D gene: TRBD1; CDR3 protein: CASSLEGAVGGYTF; CDR3 DNA: TGTGCCAGCAGCTTAGAGGGGGCTGTAGGTGGCTACACCTTC
J gene: TRBJ2-5; V gene: TRBV28; clone size: NA; D gene: TRBD2; CDR3 protein: CASSLWKLAGGQQETQYF; CDR3 DNA: TGTGCCAGCAGTTTATGGAAACTAGCGGGAGGGCAACAAGAGACCCAGTACTTC
J gene: TRBJ2-2; V gene: TRBV7-3; clone size: NA; D gene: NA; CDR3 protein: CASSLTPGVGELFF; CDR3 DNA: TGTGCCAGCAGCTTAACGCCTGGGGTCGGGGAGCTGTTTTTT
J gene: TRBJ1-5; V gene: TRBV19; clone size: few; D gene: NA; CDR3 protein: CASTPVGRPEPQHF; CDR3 DNA: TGTGCCAGTACGCCGGTTGGGAGGCCGGAGCCCCAGCATTTT
J gene: TRBJ2-1; V gene: TRBV20-1; clone size: NA; D gene: NA; CDR3 protein: CSARRQNYNEQFF; CDR3 DNA: TGCAGTGCTAGAAGGCAGAATTACAATGAGCAGTTCTTC